This is a list of T cell receptor beta chains from one sample in a study of blood T cell repertoires in COVID-19. Only in-frame clones appear in the TCRdb table, and some are missing; sequencing was by immunoSEQ multiplex PCR. The table has under 250,000 clones, 65% to 90% seen once. Sample: peripheral blood. These receptors were taken from a woman between 65 and 79 years old with COVID-19, enrolled during active disease. Each CDR3 is given with its conserved first and last residue. The size field is filled for only some rows; it gives once, few, many or a size class.

v_gene: TRBV29-1
abundance: .
j_gene: TRBJ2-7
CDR3aa: CSVVTSGLYEQYF

v_gene: TRBV19
abundance: .
j_gene: TRBJ1-6
CDR3aa: CASQTGGAGNSPLHF

v_gene: TRBV2
abundance: .
j_gene: TRBJ1-3
CDR3aa: CASRPGFGNTIYF

v_gene: TRBV7-8
abundance: few
j_gene: TRBJ2-7
CDR3aa: CASSRTIRDEQYF

v_gene: TRBV19
abundance: .
j_gene: TRBJ2-1
CDR3aa: CASSFPGTNPYNEQFF

v_gene: TRBV6-5
abundance: once
j_gene: TRBJ1-5
CDR3aa: CASSSQGGGSNQPQHF

v_gene: TRBV27
abundance: .
j_gene: TRBJ2-2
CDR3aa: CASSFNSGGFSNTGELFF

v_gene: TRBV19
abundance: .
j_gene: TRBJ1-5
CDR3aa: CASSTRTGINSNQPQHF

v_gene: TRBV10-3
abundance: .
j_gene: TRBJ1-2
CDR3aa: CAISARTGADGYTF

v_gene: TRBV3-1/TRBV3-2
abundance: .
j_gene: TRBJ2-1
CDR3aa: CASSQISGGYNEQFF